Presented here are 5 T cell receptor beta chains from one specimen sequenced in a study of OX40 agonist ivuxolimab in advanced cancers. Sequencing was performed with immunoSEQ multiplex PCR; in TCRdb, only in-frame clones are kept and a portion is missing. In the table there are some 69,000 clones, around 89% of which are singletons. The input for sequencing was CD4+ or CD8+ T cells sorted from blood, taken in a trial of the OX40 agonist ivuxolimab. These receptors were collected from an adult with an advanced solid tumor such as melanoma, head and neck, liver or kidney cancer.

The rearrangement links TRBV6-1 to TRBJ2-5, with D unclear. Gene TRBJ2-7 matches the end of the DNA better, so the J call may be wrong. The CDR3 extends over 14 amino acids. The germline gives CDR1 MNHNS, CDR2 SASEGT. In DNA, the CDR3 is TGTGCCAGCAGTGAGAGGCAGATACTTAACGAGCAGTACTTC. It yields the protein CASSERQILNEQYF.

The genes are TRBV19 and TRBJ2-4; 9 bases agree with TRBD1. CDR3 length: 14 residues. Germline V gene data show CDR1 as LNHDA and CDR2 as SQIVND (reference sequence). Losses at the gene ends were 5 bases for V and 4 bases for J; bases not matched to a gene: 3. The CDR3 region has the DNA TGTGCCAGTAGTCCTGGGACAGGGAAAAACATTCAGTACTTC. It translates to CASSPGTGKNIQYF.

This clone was seen only once. The chain carries TRBV7-9 and TRBJ1-1; maybe TRBD1 (6 bases). Germline V gene lookup returns CDR1 SEHNR and CDR2 FQNEAQ (reference sequence). Trimming shortened V by 4 bases and J by 10 bases, and 16 bases separated the two germline ends. This CDR3 region has 13 residues. The CDR3 sequence: CASSSYERGRAFF. CDR3 nucleotides: TGTGCCAGCAGCTCATATGAGAGGGGGAGAGCTTTCTTT. The variable domain in full, completed from reference TRBV7-9 and TRBJ1-1, reads DTGVSQNPRHKITKRGQNVTFRCDPISEHNRLYWYRQTLGQGPEFLTYFQNEAQLEKSRLLSDRFSAERPKGSFSTLEIQRTEQGDSAMYLCASSSYERGRAFFGQGTRLTVV.

The DNA of the CDR3 is TGTGCCAGCAGCCAAGAATGGGGTCCACGGGAGACCCAGTACTTC. It yields the protein CASSQEWGPRETQYF. This chain connects TRBV14 to TRBJ2-5, with D unclear. Germline V gives CDR1 SGHDN, CDR2 FVKESK. This CDR3 has 15 residues. Trimming cost V 0 bases and J 5 bases, with 13 bases left between them. Full variable domain (outside the CDR3, taken from reference TRBV14 and TRBJ2-5): EAGVTQFPSHSVIEKGQTVTLRCDPISGHDNLYWYRRVMGKEIKFLLHFVKESKQDESGMPNNRFLAERTGGTYSTLKVQPAELEDSGVYFCASSQEWGPRETQYFGPGTRLLVL.

J is TRBJ2-3 and V is TRBV9; 7 bases agree with TRBD2. The CDR3 is made up of 16 amino acids. J was trimmed by 6 bases and V by 3 bases; bases with no gene match: 13. Germline CDR1 reads SGDLS; CDR2 reads YYNGEE. CDR3 sequence: CASSAGERGRGDTQYF. The CDR3, as DNA: TGTGCCAGCAGCGCGGGGGAACGCGGGAGAGGTGATACGCAGTATTTT.